These T cell receptor beta chains were read from a single sample in a study of cytomegalovirus exposure and HLA in healthy donors. Repertoires were generated with immunoSEQ multiplex PCR, while TCRdb's copy carries only in-frame clones and drops some. The repertoire has approximately 160,000 clones, 60% to 85% of them found once; the top ten carry 7% to 9%. The material sequenced was PBMCs. The receptors originated from a male donor in good health and CMV-seropositive. Both conserved end residues are part of each CDR3. The D gene is left open where the match is weak. The size field is filled for only some rows; it gives once, few, many or a size class.

>TRBJ2-7|NA|NA|TRBV15
CATSRDKGVEQYF
TGTGCCACCAGCAGAGATAAAGGGGTCGAGCAGTACTTC
>TRBJ1-1|TRBD1|NA|TRBV27
CASSLGQGLTEAFF
TGTGCCAGCAGCCTGGGACAGGGACTCACTGAAGCTTTCTTT
>TRBJ2-1|NA|NA|TRBV30
CAWSVKGLRNSNEQFF
TGTGCCTGGAGTGTAAAGGGACTCCGAAACTCGAATGAGCAGTTCTTC
>TRBJ1-2|TRBD1|few|TRBV19
CASSRQGHYGYTF
TGTGCCAGTAGTAGACAGGGTCACTATGGCTACACCTTC
>TRBJ2-7|NA|NA|TRBV7-9
CASSPTGSYEQYF
TGTGCCAGCAGCCCCACGGGATCCTACGAGCAGTACTTC
>TRBJ1-2|TRBD1|NA|TRBV6-5
CASSYSTGNYGYTF
TGTGCCAGCAGTTACTCGACAGGGAACTATGGCTACACCTTC
>TRBJ2-2|NA|few|TRBV5-1
CASQPGVNTGELFF
TGCGCCAGCCAGCCAGGGGTGAACACCGGGGAGCTGTTTTTT
>TRBJ1-6|NA|NA|TRBV4-3
CASSRLVVENSPLHF
TGCGCCAGCAGCCGCTTGGTGGTCGAGAATTCACCCCTCCACTTT
>TRBJ1-4|NA|NA|TRBV30
CAWSVAVEKLFF
TGTGCCTGGAGTGTTGCAGTTGAAAAACTGTTTTTT
>TRBJ2-5|NA|NA|TRBV30
CAWSRTYQETQYF
TGTGCCTGGAGTAGGACATACCAAGAGACCCAGTACTTC
>TRBJ1-4|TRBD1|NA|TRBV5-5
CASSGTTGGQEKLFF
TGTGCCAGCAGCGGGACGACAGGGGGGCAAGAAAAACTGTTTTTT
>TRBJ2-1|TRBD2|NA|TRBV6-1
CARKLAGGYNEQFF
TGTGCCAGGAAACTAGCGGGGGGATACAATGAGCAGTTCTTC
>TRBJ2-3|NA|NA|TRBV7-2
CASSPAGATFGDTQYF
TGTGCCAGCAGCCCCGCTGGGGCTACTTTCGGAGATACGCAGTATTTT
>TRBJ2-5|NA|NA|TRBV9
CASSAGGAQETQYF
TGTGCCAGCAGCGCTGGCGGGGCCCAAGAGACCCAGTACTTC
>TRBJ1-1|NA|NA|TRBV18
CASSQEAGAPNTEAFF
TGTGCCAGCTCACAAGAGGCAGGGGCTCCTAACACTGAAGCTTTCTTT
>TRBJ1-2|NA|NA|TRBV20-1
CSARDLDGYTF
TGCAGTGCTAGAGATCTTGATGGCTACACCTTC